This T cell receptor (beta chain) was captured in a study of regulatory T cells in long-lasting Graves disease. General study findings and limits: There was favoring of TRBV28, TRBJ1-2 and TRBJ2-5 in persistent disease. Patients whose Graves' disease persisted exhibited lower TCR diversity than those newly diagnosed.

CDR1 is DFQATT, CDR2 SNEGSKA, per germline (reference sequence). The CDR3 is 13 residues long. Trimming cost V 1 base and J 6 bases, with 7 bases left between them. Arm-PCR of CDR3 regions and iRepertoire HTBI primers were used to build TCR beta libraries. TCRdb recomputed calls from the multiplex PCR reads with MiXCR, one row per CDR3 protein. The sample lists some 300,000 distinct CDR3 sequences, roughly a fifth occurring once. This clonotype was picked up a small number of times. Its antigen is as yet unknown. Time point here: persistent/refractory GD, antithyroid drugs over 5 years with positive TRAb. PBMC RNA served as the TCR library source.

The source is a female donor with Graves disease. The J gene is TRBJ1-6, the V gene TRBV20-1; no clear D. Specimen: peripheral blood mononuclear cells (PBMCs), collected when the disease was refractory, from a patient treated with antithyroid drugs. The CDR3 reads CSARGHSNSPLHF. Written as DNA, the CDR3 is TGCAGTGCTAGAGGCCACAGTAATTCACCCCTCCACTTT.